Below are 31 T cell receptor beta chains sequenced from a single sample in a study of T-cell reconstitution after alpha-beta-depleted transplantation in children. The authors prepared the TCRbeta library with unique molecular identifiers. TCRdb re-called the PCR reads with MiXCR, one entry per CDR3 protein. The sample has approximately 230,000 distinct CDR3 sequences, about 24% seen once. Material: PBMCs, mostly from graft donor cells, obtained 360 days after TCRalphabeta/CD19-depleted stem cell transplant. The receptor source for this set is a female patient between 2 and 15 years old who had a stem cell transplant for congenital amegakaryocytic thrombocytopenia, so the T cells may come from the graft donor.

V is TRBV5-1 and J is TRBJ2-1; 13 bases agree with TRBD2. V trimming: 0 bases; J trimming: 2 bases; junction bases outside the gene matches: 11. The CDR3 extends over 20 amino acids. Per germline, CDR1 SGHRS and CDR2 YFSETQ. CDR3 residues: CASSLAKLLTSGGAYNEQFF. The CDR3 DNA follows: TGCGCCAGCAGCTTGGCCAAGTTATTAACTAGCGGGGGGGCCTACAATGAGCAGTTCTTC. Filled out from reference TRBV5-1 and TRBJ2-1, the complete variable domain reads KAGVTQTPRYLIKTRGQQVTLSCSPISGHRSVSWYQQTPGQGLQFLFEYFSETQRNKGNFPGRFSGRQFSNSRSEMNVSTLELGDSALYLCASSLAKLLTSGGAYNEQFFGPGTRLTVL.

This clonotype was picked up a small number of times. The CDR3 spells CSASLMSTDTQYF. CDR3 DNA sequence: TGCAGTGCTAGTTTGATGAGCACAGATACGCAGTATTTT. This chain links TRBV20-1 with TRBJ2-3; no clear D. CDR3 size: 13 residues. V lost 3 bases and J 0 bases, leaving 7 bases between the germline ends. The V gene's germline CDR1 is DFQATT and CDR2 SNEGSKA (reference sequence).

The rearrangement links TRBV20-1 to TRBJ2-1; D gene uncertain. V lost 0 bases, J lost 0 bases, and 9 bases lay in between. CDR3 length equals 15 residues. Germline loops: CDR1 DFQATT, CDR2 SNEGSKA (reference sequence). The CDR3 DNA follows: TGCAGTGCTAGAGATATAGGTAGCTCCTACAATGAGCAGTTCTTC. It specifies CSARDIGSSYNEQFF.

This clonotype was observed a handful of times. This rearrangement joins TRBV20-1 to TRBJ1-1, with D unresolved. Trimming cost V 4 bases and J 5 bases, with 20 bases left between them. Germline-derived CDR1 and CDR2 are DFQATT and SNEGSKA (reference sequence). The CDR3 length is 15 residues. CDR3 in DNA: TGCAGTGCTAAGCGTTTAAAGGTCGTAGGGACTGAAGCTTTCTTT. This gives the protein CSAKRLKVVGTEAFF.

In its sample, this clonotype was seen a few times. The chain employs TRBV20-1 and TRBJ2-7; D is ambiguous. Trimming removed 6 bases at V and 3 bases at J, with 15 bases between. The germline gives CDR1 DFQATT, CDR2 SNEGSKA (reference sequence). The CDR3 contains 13 residues. The CDR3 bases are TGCAGTGCCTCTTATCCTCTGATCTACGAGCAGTACTTC. Residues: CSASYPLIYEQYF.

This clonotype was seen a handful of times. J is TRBJ1-1 and V is TRBV20-1; 7 nucleotides align to TRBD1. Trimming removed 0 bases from V and 1 base from J; junction bases left unmatched: 17. The CDR3 spans 19 residues. Per the germline V gene, CDR1 is DFQATT and CDR2 is SNEGSKA (reference sequence). CDR3 sequence (DNA): TGCAGTGCTAGAGATGTTTTTGGGACAGAAGGGGTTTGGAACACTGAAGCTTTCTTT. Translation: CSARDVFGTEGVWNTEAFF.

The chain is built from TRBV4-3 and TRBJ2-3, with 7 bases lining up with TRBD1. V shed 3 bases, J shed 4 bases, and the junction held 7 bases outside the gene matches. The CDR3 sequence is 15 residues long. Germline CDR1 reads LGHNA; CDR2 reads YSLEER. CDR3 residues: CASSQELRGPDTQYF. The CDR3 DNA follows: TGCGCCAGCAGCCAGGAGTTGAGGGGGCCAGATACGCAGTATTTT.

The chain uses TRBV24-1 and TRBJ2-5; perhaps TRBD1 as D (5 bases). The CDR3 is 14 residues long. V lost 2 bases and J lost 4, with 10 bases in between. The germline gives CDR1 KGHDR, CDR2 SFDVKD. The CDR3, as DNA: TGTGCCACCAGTGATTCAGGGTTCGCAGAGACCCAGTACTTC. Translating gives CATSDSGFAETQYF.

This clonotype was found a few times. V usage is TRBV18 and J usage is TRBJ2-3, with D possibly TRBD2 on 7 matching bases. Germline-derived CDR1 and CDR2 are KGHSH and LQKENI. The CDR3 extends over 17 amino acids. V lost 3 bases, J lost 0 bases, and 16 bases lay in between. CDR3 nucleotides: TGTGCCAGCTCACCGAGGGCGGGGGCCTTAAGCACAGATACGCAGTATTTT. This translates into CASSPRAGALSTDTQYF.

This clonotype was counted at least ten times. The rearrangement joins TRBV20-1 to TRBJ2-7; D may correspond to TRBD1 or TRBD2 (5 bases each). Trimming cost V 3 bases and J 2 bases, with 11 bases left between them. The CDR3 contains 13 residues. Germline V lookup: CDR1 DFQATT, CDR2 SNEGSKA (reference sequence). The CDR3 loop is CSASRDGTYEQYF. CDR3 sequence (DNA): TGCAGTGCTAGCCGGGACGGTACCTACGAGCAGTACTTC.

V usage is TRBV7-9 and J usage is TRBJ2-7, with 9 bases lining up with TRBD2. In germline, CDR1 is SEHNR, CDR2 FQNEAQ (reference sequence). V gave up 1 base and J gave up 4 bases; unmatched junction bases: 5. The CDR3 consists of 15 residues. The CDR3 DNA is TGTGCCAGCAGCTTAGTCCGGCTAGCGGGATACGAGCAGTACTTC. The encoded protein is CASSLVRLAGYEQYF.

This clonotype was detected a few times. The genes are TRBV5-1 and TRBJ1-2; D is unresolved. V gave up 0 bases and J gave up 7 bases, with 19 bases separating them. Germline CDR1 reads SGHRS; CDR2 reads YFSETQ. The CDR3 is 16 amino acids. In nucleotides, the CDR3 is TGCGCCAGCAGCTTGGCCCCCTTTAGATGGCGATGTGGCTACACCTTC. It encodes CASSLAPFRWRCGYTF.

The V call is TRBV28, the J call TRBJ2-1, with 10 bases identical to TRBD1. Trimming at V came to 5 bases and at J to 5 bases, leaving 6 bases not matched to a gene. The CDR3 length is 15 residues. CDR1 is MDHEN, CDR2 SYDVKM, per germline. The CDR3 here is CASSGPGQGNNEQFF. The DNA for the CDR3 is TGTGCCAGCAGTGGACCGGGACAGGGGAACAATGAGCAGTTCTTC.

This chain joins TRBV10-3 and TRBJ1-2; D not certain. V lost 2 bases and J 0 bases, leaving 10 bases between the germline ends. Germline-derived CDR1 and CDR2 are ENHRY and SYGVKD. CDR3 length equals 15 residues. The CDR3 is CAISEVQNTNYGYTF. CDR3 sequence (DNA): TGTGCCATCAGTGAGGTACAGAATACTAACTATGGCTACACCTTC.

The V gene is TRBV6-1, the J gene TRBJ2-2, with D possibly TRBD1 on 5 matching bases. There are 17 residues in the CDR3. Germline V gene lookup returns CDR1 MNHNS and CDR2 SASEGT. Trimming shortened V by 6 bases and J by 4 bases, and 21 bases separated the two germline ends. This CDR3 is CASSPRNQGPGTGELFF. CDR3 sequence (DNA): TGTGCCAGCAGCCCGCGAAACCAGGGCCCGGGCACCGGGGAGCTGTTTTTT.

This chain links TRBV2 with TRBJ2-6; D remains ambiguous. The CDR3 loop spans 15 amino acids. Deletions cut 5 bases from V and 0 bases from J, with 8 bases between. Germline V CDR1 and CDR2: SNHLY, FYNNEI. In DNA, the CDR3 is TGTGCCAGCAGTCTTTGGGCCTCTGGGGCCAACGTCCTGACTTTC. Its translation is CASSLWASGANVLTF.

The chain employs TRBV4-1 and TRBJ1-1, with a weak D call TRBD1 (5 bases). V was pared by 0 bases and J by 0 bases, with 8 bases between. Germline CDR1 and CDR2: MGHRA and YSYEKL. The CDR3 extends over 15 amino acids. The CDR3, as DNA: TGCGCCAGCAGCCAAGACCCAGGGCTGAACACTGAAGCTTTCTTT. The encoded protein is CASSQDPGLNTEAFF.

As concerns this clonotype: One junction end disagrees with the germline gene, perhaps due to a read error. This chain uses TRBV2 with TRBJ2-1; maybe TRBD2 (5 bases). This CDR3 has 18 residues. Germline assignment: CDR1 SNHLY and CDR2 FYNNEI. In DNA form, the CDR3 reads TGTGCCATCAGTTTACGGCGGGCCCTTCTTAACTCCTACAATGAGCAGTTCTTC. It specifies CAISLRRALLNSYNEQFF.

This chain joins TRBV7-6 and TRBJ2-1; D gene ambiguous. There are 17 residues in the CDR3. Germline V gives CDR1 SGHVS, CDR2 FNYEAQ. The V and J ends lost 5 bases and 0 bases respectively, with 17 bases between them. CDR3 loop: CASSLLTAPSSYNEQFF. CDR3 DNA: TGTGCCAGCAGCCTCCTAACAGCCCCGAGCTCCTACAATGAGCAGTTCTTC.

A few counts support this clonotype. The chain links TRBV5-1 to TRBJ2-7; D is unresolved. V gave up 3 bases and J gave up 2 bases, with 12 bases separating them. The length of the CDR3 is 14 residues. Germline CDR1 SGHRS, CDR2 YFSETQ. CDR3 sequence (DNA): TGCGCCAGCAGCTCCTACGACACGACCTACGAGCAGTACTTC. This gives the protein CASSSYDTTYEQYF.

The chain links TRBV20-1 to TRBJ2-5; 7 positions match TRBD2. J was trimmed by 5 bases and V by 5 bases; bases with no gene match: 11. CDR3 length: 14 residues. Germline V gives CDR1 DFQATT, CDR2 SNEGSKA (reference sequence). DNA of the CDR3: TGCAGTGCTCCTACGGGGACTAAGGTGGAGACCCAGTACTTC. This codes for CSAPTGTKVETQYF.

This clonotype has just a few counts. This chain joins TRBV15 and TRBJ1-1; D perhaps matches TRBD1 (6 bases). Trimming took off 1 base at V and 5 bases at J, with 8 bases between the two ends. This CDR3 is 13 amino acids long. The V gene's germline CDR1 is LNHNV and CDR2 YYDKDF (reference sequence). CDR3 bases: TGTGCCACCAGCAGAGGCAGGGGTACTGAAGCTTTCTTT. Residues: CATSRGRGTEAFF. The whole variable domain, remainder taken from reference TRBV15 and TRBJ1-1, is DAMVIQNPRYQVTQFGKPVTLSCSQTLNHNVMYWYQQKSSQAPKLLFHYYDKDFNNEADTPDNFQSRRPNTSFCFLDIRSPGLGDTAMYLCATSRGRGTEAFFGQGTRLTVV.

In its sample, this clonotype was seen a few times. The chain recombines TRBV7-2 with TRBJ1-4; D is perhaps TRBD1 (6 bases). Trimming shortened V by 5 bases and J by 4 bases, and 14 bases separated the two germline ends. Germline-derived CDR1 and CDR2 are SGHTA and FQGNSA. The length of the CDR3 is 15 residues. CDR3 in DNA: TGTGCCAGCAGCCCAATACAGGGAAGTAATGAAAAACTGTTTTTT. This codes for CASSPIQGSNEKLFF.

This chain connects TRBV2 to TRBJ2-5; possibly TRBD1 for D (6 bases). Germline assignment: CDR1 SNHLY and CDR2 FYNNEI. The CDR3 has 13 residues. The V end lost 1 base, the J end lost 12 bases, and 15 bases lay between the germline ends. This CDR3 reads CASSEVIGTTKYF. In DNA form, the CDR3 reads TGTGCCAGCAGTGAAGTCATCGGGACAACTAAGTACTTC.

Ten or more counts support this clonotype. The chain carries TRBV11-1 and TRBJ2-1; 7 nucleotides agree with TRBD2. The CDR3 totals 15 residues. Germline V gene sequence: CDR1 SGHAT, CDR2 FQDESV (reference sequence). Trimming cost V 3 bases and J 3 bases; bases outside gene matches: 5. CDR3 DNA: TGTGCCAGCAGCTTTGGCCTAGCGGTCTACAATGAGCAGTTCTTC. Encoded protein: CASSFGLAVYNEQFF. Combining the CDR3 with reference TRBV11-1 and TRBJ2-1 gives the whole variable domain EAEVAQSPRYKITEKSQAVAFWCDPISGHATLYWYRQILGQGPELLVQFQDESVVDDSQLPKDRFSAERLKGVDSTLKIQPAELGDSAMYLCASSFGLAVYNEQFFGPGTRLTVL.

The rearrangement links TRBV20-1 to TRBJ2-7; D unclear. Germline V gene sequence: CDR1 DFQATT, CDR2 SNEGSKA (reference sequence). V was cut by 4 bases and J by 3 bases, with 4 bases left in between. The CDR3 consists of 10 residues. The chain's CDR3 is CSAKNYEQYF. The DNA of the CDR3 is TGCAGTGCTAAGAACTACGAGCAGTACTTC.

This clonotype was seen a handful of times. The V and J genes are TRBV12-3 or TRBV12-4 and TRBJ2-7; unclear D gene. Trimming took 6 bases from V and 7 from J, leaving 25 bases between them. This CDR3 is built from 16 residues. CDR3 sequence (DNA): TGTGCCAGCAGCTCTAAACAAGGTCTAATTTGGGGAGAGCAGTACTTC. Residues: CASSSKQGLIWGEQYF.

This clonotype was seen only a few times. One junction end disagrees with the germline gene, perhaps due to a read error. The rearrangement uses TRBV20-1 and TRBJ2-7; D call uncertain. Germline loops: CDR1 DFQATT, CDR2 SNEGSKA (reference sequence). This CDR3 is 10 amino acids long. CDR3 bases: TGCAGTGCTAGAGATGCCGTAATGTCGTTC. Amino acids: CSARDAVMSF.

This clonotype was seen a few times. V usage is TRBV10-3 and J usage is TRBJ1-5; tentatively, D is TRBD1 (6 bases). Germline V gene data show CDR1 as ENHRY and CDR2 as SYGVKD. V lost 6 bases and J lost 6, with 12 bases in between. The CDR3 is made up of 13 amino acids. This CDR3 reads CAISETGFQPQHF. The CDR3 DNA reads TGTGCCATCAGCGAAACAGGGTTTCAGCCCCAGCATTTT.

This chain links TRBV12-3 or TRBV12-4 with TRBJ1-5, with D possibly being TRBD1 (6 bases). V dropped 2 bases and J dropped 7 bases, with 12 bases sitting between them. The CDR3 spans 14 residues. In DNA form, the CDR3 reads TGTGCCAGCAGTTTAAGGAGGGGGAACCAGCCCCAGCATTTT. Translating gives CASSLRRGNQPQHF.

V gene TRBV16 combines with J gene TRBJ1-2; tentative D call: TRBD1 (6 bases). Germline V CDR1 and CDR2: KGHSY, FQNENV. Trimming shortened V by 0 bases and J by 8 bases, and 16 bases separated the two germline ends. This CDR3 spans 15 amino acids. In DNA form, the CDR3 reads TGTGCCAGCAGCCAATCATGGCAGGGGCCGGGAGGCTACACCTTC. Translating gives CASSQSWQGPGGYTF.